The 32 T cell receptor beta chains in this list originate from one sample, sequenced in a study of glioma-infiltrating T cells after dendritic cell vaccination. Clones were sequenced by immunoSEQ multiplex PCR, and TCRdb holds only the in-frame ones, with some missing. This repertoire shows 45,000 to 60,000 clones, about 80% found once; its top ten account for 15% to 17%. Time point reported: after dendritic cell vaccination, including at tumor progression/relapse. Source: blood, taken after dendritic cell vaccination. The receptors here all came from a human donor with glioblastoma.

The J gene is TRBJ1-3, the V gene TRBV5-8; D not resolved. The CDR3 consists of 12 residues. Germline-derived CDR1 and CDR2 are SGHTS and YDEGEE. Trimming removed 3 bases from V and 4 bases from J, with 5 bases in between. The CDR3 DNA follows: TGTGCCAGCAGCTCACAGGGAAACACCATATATTTT. It specifies CASSSQGNTIYF.

Relative to its sample, this clone is medium-sized (0.01 to 0.1%). The chain recombines TRBV19 with TRBJ1-6; 9 nucleotides agree with TRBD1. Germline lookup yields CDR1 LNHDA and CDR2 SQIVND (reference sequence). The CDR3 sequence is 16 residues long. The J segment lost 6 bases and the V segment lost 2 bases, leaving 5 bases of the junction unmatched. The CDR3 DNA reads as TGTGCCAGTAGTATACTAGCGGACAGGGGTAATTCACCCCTCCACTTT. Protein: CASSILADRGNSPLHF.

The chain uses TRBV5-6 and TRBJ1-5; D unresolved. This CDR3 region has 14 residues. Germline values: CDR1 SGHDT, CDR2 YYEEEE. V lost 1 base and J 0 bases, leaving 5 bases between the germline ends. The DNA for the CDR3 is TGTGCCAGCAGCTTGCTTTATAGCAATCAGCCCCAGCATTTT. Translating gives CASSLLYSNQPQHF. Combining the CDR3 with reference TRBV5-6 and TRBJ1-5 gives the whole variable domain DAGVTQSPTHLIKTRGQQVTLRCSPKSGHDTVSWYQQALGQGPQFIFQYYEEEERQRGNFPDRFSGHQFPNYSSELNVNALLLGDSALYLCASSLLYSNQPQHFGDGTRLSIL.

The V call is TRBV4-1, the J call TRBJ1-5; tentatively, D is TRBD1 (5 bases). Germline V gene data show CDR1 as MGHRA and CDR2 as YSYEKL. The CDR3 contains 15 residues. V dropped 3 bases and J dropped 3 bases, with 12 bases sitting between them. CDR3 region: CASSQFVGDNQPQHF. CDR3 nucleotide sequence: TGCGCCAGCAGCCAGTTTGTAGGGGACAATCAGCCCCAGCATTTT.

The chain employs TRBV7-6 and TRBJ1-2; tentatively, D is TRBD1 (6 bases). Trimming stripped 5 bases from V and 5 bases from J, with 24 bases between. The length of the CDR3 is 17 residues. CDR1 SGHVS and CDR2 FNYEAQ come from the germline V gene. The CDR3 DNA sequence: TGTGCCAGCAGCCCACAAGGGGGGGATGGGTCCACATATGGCTACACCTTC. As protein: CASSPQGGDGSTYGYTF. Variable domain in full (rest from reference TRBV7-6 and TRBJ1-2): GAGVSQSPRYKVTKRGQDVALRCDPISGHVSLYWYRQALGQGPEFLTYFNYEAQQDKSGLPNDRFSAERPEGSISTLTIQRTEQRDSAMYRCASSPQGGDGSTYGYTFGSGTRLTVV.

The CDR3 protein is CASSTTDRGLYYEQYF. For the CDR3, the DNA is TGTGCCAGCAGTACCACCGACAGGGGGCTATACTACGAGCAGTACTTC. The gene calls are TRBV6-6 and TRBJ2-7; TRBD1 matches at 10 bases. CDR3 size: 16 residues. J gave up 3 bases and V 5 bases, and 10 bases lay outside the gene matches. Per germline, CDR1 MNHNY and CDR2 SVGAGI (reference sequence).

The chain recombines TRBV6-5 with TRBJ2-1; 7 bases fit TRBD2. The CDR3 has 12 amino acids. Trimming took 6 bases from V and 12 from J; bases not matched to a gene: 8. The germline V gene encodes CDR1 MNHEY and CDR2 SVGAGI. The CDR3 region has the DNA TGTGCCAGCAGCACGGGGGGAGTTCGGCAGTTCTTC. Amino acids: CASSTGGVRQFF.

This chain joins TRBV2 and TRBJ2-5; 13 bases agree with TRBD2. The CDR3 consists of 17 residues. Germline values: CDR1 SNHLY, CDR2 FYNNEI. The V and J ends lost 5 bases and 4 bases, in that order; junction bases with no gene match: 10. CDR3 nucleotide sequence: TGTGCCAGCAGTCCTACTAGCGGGGGGGCCTTGCGAGAGACCCAGTACTTC. Its protein product is CASSPTSGGALRETQYF.

This clone has a single count. The V gene is TRBV6-1, the J gene TRBJ2-7; no definite D call. Looked up from germline, CDR1 is MNHNS and CDR2 is SASEGT. The CDR3 loop spans 12 amino acids. Trimming stripped 5 bases from V and 5 bases from J, with 10 bases between. CDR3 sequence reads: CASSQGRNEQYF. The CDR3 DNA follows: TGTGCCAGCAGTCAAGGGCGGAACGAGCAGTACTTC.

This rearrangement joins TRBV4-3 to TRBJ1-2; no definite D call. There are 14 residues in the CDR3. Germline CDR1 reads LGHNA; CDR2 reads YSLEER. Trimming stripped 0 bases from V and 1 base from J, with 6 bases between. The CDR3 sequence is CASSQDRFNYGYTF. Written as DNA, the CDR3 is TGCGCCAGCAGCCAAGATCGGTTTAACTATGGCTACACCTTC.

This clone showed up just a few times. The chain is built from TRBV18 and TRBJ1-3, with a tentative D call TRBD1 (5 bases). Trimming took off 1 base at V and 7 bases at J, with 11 bases between the two ends. Germline V gene data show CDR1 as KGHSH and CDR2 as LQKENI. The CDR3 length is 14 residues. CDR3 DNA: TGTGCCAGCTCACCACTCCCGAAGGGGAACACCATATATTTT. It yields the protein CASSPLPKGNTIYF.

The rearrangement uses TRBV6-1 and TRBJ1-4, with D perhaps matching TRBD1 (6 bases). Per germline, CDR1 MNHNS and CDR2 SASEGT. The CDR3 consists of 13 residues. Trimming removed 10 bases at V and 6 bases at J, with 15 bases between. The CDR3 DNA reads TGTGCCACGACGGACAGCAAAGATGAAAAACTGTTTTTT. This gives the protein CATTDSKDEKLFF.

The chain joins TRBV7-8 to TRBJ2-3; TRBD1 is a possible D gene (6 bases). From germline, CDR1 is SGHVS and CDR2 FQNEAQ. The CDR3 totals 15 residues. Trimming removed 2 bases from V and 0 bases from J, with 9 bases in between. CDR3 amino acids: CASSLLDRSTDTQYF. The CDR3 DNA sequence: TGTGCCAGCAGCTTATTGGACAGAAGCACAGATACGCAGTATTTT.

The chain couples TRBV18 to TRBJ1-1, with D maybe TRBD1 (6 bases). V lost 0 bases to trimming and J lost 3 bases, with 17 bases between them. This CDR3 comprises 17 residues. In germline, CDR1 is KGHSH, CDR2 LQKENI. The chain's CDR3 is CASSPPVGGAGDTEAFF. The CDR3 region has the DNA TGTGCCAGCTCACCACCGGTGGGGGGGGCTGGGGACACTGAAGCTTTCTTT.

The rearrangement joins TRBV4-2 to TRBJ1-5; D is possibly TRBD1 (6 bases). V lost 1 base and J lost 5, with 9 bases in between. Germline CDR1 is LGHNA and CDR2 is YNFKEQ. The CDR3 is made up of 14 amino acids. The CDR3 DNA is TGTGCCAGCAGCCAAGGGACAGAATATCAGCCCCAGCATTTT. Translating gives CASSQGTEYQPQHF.

The chain employs TRBV2 and TRBJ2-1; possible D gene TRBD1, 6 bases. Per the germline V gene, CDR1 is SNHLY and CDR2 is FYNNEI. This CDR3 is built from 15 residues. V was pared by 4 bases and J by 0 bases, with 10 bases between. The CDR3 DNA follows: TGTGCCAGCAGTGTAGGGGGACCCTCCTACAATGAGCAGTTCTTC. Translation gives CASSVGGPSYNEQFF.

The V and J genes are TRBV30 and TRBJ1-4; D may be TRBD1 (6 bases). The CDR3 consists of 13 residues. Germline lookup yields CDR1 GTSNPN and CDR2 SVGIG (reference sequence). V gave up 8 bases and J gave up 8 bases, with 18 bases separating them. For the CDR3, the DNA is TGTGCCGTCCAACAGGGCGTGGAGGAAAAACTGTTTTTT. It specifies CAVQQGVEEKLFF.

The chain employs TRBV18 and TRBJ1-2, with D perhaps matching TRBD1 (5 bases). The V end was cut by 3 bases, the J end by 8 bases, with 19 bases between. The germline V gene encodes CDR1 KGHSH and CDR2 LQKENI. This CDR3 has 15 amino acids. CDR3 nucleotide sequence: TGTGCCAGCTCACCGAAGACAGTTCAAACTACCGGCTACACCTTC. Its translation: CASSPKTVQTTGYTF.

This clone came up a few times. This chain joins TRBV5-6 and TRBJ2-1; D is unclear. Trimming shortened V by 0 bases and J by 7 bases, and 11 bases separated the two germline ends. This CDR3 region has 14 residues. Per the germline V gene, CDR1 is SGHDT and CDR2 is YYEEEE. The CDR3 here is CASSLGLFSNEQFF. The CDR3 region has the DNA TGTGCCAGCAGCTTGGGGCTCTTTTCGAATGAGCAGTTCTTC.

The chain has TRBV18 and TRBJ2-6; D is uncertain. The V end lost 2 bases, the J end lost 4 bases, and 15 bases lay between the germline ends. The V gene's germline CDR1 is KGHSH and CDR2 LQKENI. The CDR3 has 17 residues. The CDR3 is CASSPFVKESGANVLTF. In DNA, the CDR3 is TGTGCCAGCTCACCATTTGTAAAGGAGTCCGGGGCCAACGTCCTGACTTTC.

CDR3 in amino acids: CASTDRAMYTF. CDR3 bases: TGTGCCAGCACGGACAGGGCGATGTACACCTTC. This chain joins TRBV7-9 and TRBJ1-2; TRBD1 agrees at 8 bases. Germline V gene data show CDR1 as SEHNR and CDR2 as FQNEAQ (reference sequence). V lost 7 bases and J lost 11; bases outside the gene matches: 6. The CDR3 is 11 residues long.

This sequence joins TRBV1 and TRBJ2-1; TRBD2 is taken as the D call from the table, unchecked against the DNA. TRBV1 corresponds to a pseudogene. This CDR3 region has 12 residues. CDR3 region: CTSSQRVLVEFF. CDR3 DNA: TGCACCAGCAGCCAAAGAGTTTTGGTGGAGTTCTTC.

The genes are TRBV11-3 and TRBJ1-4; 7 bases fit TRBD1. CDR3 size: 14 residues. With V trimmed by 5 bases and J by 8 bases, 8 bases remained unmatched. Germline CDR1 reads SGHNT; CDR2 reads YENEEA. CDR3: CASSPRQGVEKLFF. The CDR3 DNA follows: TGTGCCAGCAGCCCCAGGCAGGGGGTCGAAAAACTGTTTTTT.

This chain links TRBV4-2 with TRBJ2-3; 13 nucleotides align to TRBD2. Germline loops: CDR1 LGHNA, CDR2 YNFKEQ. V was clipped by 5 bases and J by 6 bases; unmatched bases: 8. The CDR3 has 16 amino acids. In DNA form, the CDR3 reads TGTGCCAGCAGCGCGACTAGCGGGGGGCCTTTTGATACGCAGTATTTT. This gives the protein CASSATSGGPFDTQYF.

The V and J genes are TRBV4-3 and TRBJ2-7; TRBD2 matches at 14 bases. This CDR3 spans 20 amino acids. Trimming cost V 3 bases and J 3 bases; bases outside gene matches: 16. Germline loops: CDR1 LGHNA, CDR2 YSLEER. The DNA of the CDR3 is TGCGCCAGCAGCCAGACGCGGAAGGGACTAGCGGGGGATCTCCTCTACGAGCAGTACTTC. It yields the protein CASSQTRKGLAGDLLYEQYF.

This chain joins TRBV19 and TRBJ1-3; tentative D call: TRBD1 (6 bases). Germline CDR1 LNHDA, CDR2 SQIVND (reference sequence). The CDR3 loop spans 15 amino acids. With 1 base removed from V and 2 bases from J, the gap between germline ends came to 9 bases. As DNA, the CDR3 is TGTGCCAGTAGTATAGTCAGGGGAACTGGAAACACCATATATTTT. Protein sequence: CASSIVRGTGNTIYF.

The CDR3 loop reads CASSLTGGEYGYTF. The CDR3 DNA is TGTGCCAGCAGCTTAACGGGGGGCGAATATGGCTACACCTTC. V is TRBV7-8 and J is TRBJ1-2, with D perhaps matching TRBD1 (6 bases). The CDR3 is 14 residues long. V shed 2 bases and J shed 5 bases, with 12 bases lying between them. CDR1 is SGHVS and CDR2 is FQNEAQ in the germline V gene.

V usage is TRBV19 and J usage is TRBJ1-3, with D possibly TRBD1 on 6 matching bases. Germline lookup yields CDR1 LNHDA and CDR2 SQIVND (reference sequence). V was clipped by 5 bases and J by 0 bases, with 14 bases between them. The CDR3 runs to 16 residues. The CDR3 coding sequence is TGTGCCAGTAGTCCGGCCCCGGGACACTCTGGAAACACCATATATTTT. Translating gives CASSPAPGHSGNTIYF. Full variable domain (rest looked up from reference TRBV19 and TRBJ1-3): DGGITQSPKYLFRKEGQNVTLSCEQNLNHDAMYWYRQDPGQGLRLIYYSQIVNDFQKGDIAEGYSVSREKKESFPLTVTSAQKNPTAFYLCASSPAPGHSGNTIYFGEGSWLTVV.

This chain links TRBV10-3 with TRBJ2-7; 7 bases agree with TRBD1. Germline trimming cut 7 bases from V and 8 bases from J; bases unmatched to any gene: 11. Germline lookup yields CDR1 ENHRY and CDR2 SYGVKD. This CDR3 spans 13 amino acids. The CDR3 spells CAIIQTGTDKQYF. The CDR3 DNA is TGTGCCATCATCCAGACAGGGACAGACAAGCAGTACTTC.

This clone has more than one count but fewer than ten. The rearrangement joins TRBV5-5 to TRBJ2-1; 7 nucleotides line up with TRBD1. CDR1 is SGHKS and CDR2 is YYEKEE in the germline V gene (reference sequence). The CDR3 consists of 15 residues. Trimming took 3 bases from V and 3 from J; bases not matched to a gene: 6. The CDR3 here is CASSSGTESYNEQFF. In DNA form, the CDR3 reads TGTGCCAGCAGCTCGGGGACAGAAAGCTACAATGAGCAGTTCTTC.

This chain joins TRBV7-2 and TRBJ1-1; D is possibly TRBD1 (6 bases). V lost 5 bases to trimming and J lost 1 base, with 11 bases between them. The CDR3 consists of 14 residues. CDR1 SGHTA and CDR2 FQGNSA come from the germline V gene. The DNA of the CDR3 is TGTGCCAGCAGCCCTAGAGGGGGGAACACTGAAGCTTTCTTT. This sequence encodes CASSPRGGNTEAFF.

This chain uses TRBV4-3 with TRBJ2-5; D is ambiguous. Matching the DNA end better, TRBJ2-7 makes the J call doubtful. Germline V lookup: CDR1 LGHNA, CDR2 YSLEER. The length of the CDR3 is 14 residues. Written as DNA, the CDR3 is TGCGCCAGCAGCCAAGATTACAGTTCCTACGAGCAGTACTTC. Translating it yields CASSQDYSSYEQYF.